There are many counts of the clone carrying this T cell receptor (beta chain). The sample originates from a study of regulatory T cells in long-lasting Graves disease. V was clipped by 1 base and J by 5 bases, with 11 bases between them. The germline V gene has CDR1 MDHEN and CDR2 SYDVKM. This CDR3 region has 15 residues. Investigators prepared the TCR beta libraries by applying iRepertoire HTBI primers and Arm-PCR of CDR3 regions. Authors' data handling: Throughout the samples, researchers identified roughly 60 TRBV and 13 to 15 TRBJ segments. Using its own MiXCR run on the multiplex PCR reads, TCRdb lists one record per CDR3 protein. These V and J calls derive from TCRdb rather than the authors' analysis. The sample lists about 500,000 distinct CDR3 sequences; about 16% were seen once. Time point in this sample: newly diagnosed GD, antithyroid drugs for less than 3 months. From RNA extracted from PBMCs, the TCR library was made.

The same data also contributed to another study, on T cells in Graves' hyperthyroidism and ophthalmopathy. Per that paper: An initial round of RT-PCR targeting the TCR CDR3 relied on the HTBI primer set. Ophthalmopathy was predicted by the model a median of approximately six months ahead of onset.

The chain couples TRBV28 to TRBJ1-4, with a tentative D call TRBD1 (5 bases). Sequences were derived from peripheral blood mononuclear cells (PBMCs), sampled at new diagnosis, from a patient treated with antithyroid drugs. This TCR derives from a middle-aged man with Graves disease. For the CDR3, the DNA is TGTGCCAGCAGTTTATTCTCAGGGATGAATGAAAAACTGTTTTTT. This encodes CASSLFSGMNEKLFF. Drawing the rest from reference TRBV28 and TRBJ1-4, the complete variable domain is DVKVTQSSRYLVKRTGEKVFLECVQDMDHENMFWYRQDPGLGLRLIYFSYDVKMKEKGDIPEGYSVSREKKERFSLILESASTNQTSMYLCASSLFSGMNEKLFFGSGTQLSVL.